This T cell receptor (beta chain) was obtained from a study of blood T cell repertoires in COVID-19. TCRdb's copy holds only in-frame clones and misses some; the assay was immunoSEQ multiplex PCR. The table shows 200,000 to 250,000 clones, with around four fifths occurring only once. Specimen: peripheral blood. This clonotype was sampled from a woman aged 80 or over with COVID-19, enrolled during active disease.

The CDR3 bases are TGTGCCAGCAGCTTAGTGCTAGCGGGGGGGACCTTGGGTACGCAGTATTTT. Protein product: CASSLVLAGGTLGTQYF. This sequence joins TRBV7-2 and TRBJ2-3; 12 nucleotides agree with TRBD2. J gave up 8 bases and V 1 base, and 10 bases lay outside the gene matches. This CDR3 spans 17 amino acids. CDR1 is SGHTA and CDR2 is FQGNSA in the germline V gene.